This section outlines one T cell receptor (beta chain) sequence together with its context. The sample originates from a study of blood T cell repertoires in COVID-19. Background on the study: The study drew acute and convalescent COVID-19 samples from the United States, Italy and Spain.

Clones were sequenced by immunoSEQ multiplex PCR, and TCRdb holds only the in-frame ones, with some missing. The data show roughly 130,000 clones, around three quarters seen once. Trimming took 1 base from V and 7 from J, leaving 11 bases between them. This CDR3 is built from 14 residues. CDR1 and CDR2 from the germline V gene are SEHNR and FQNEAQ (reference sequence). This TCR was sampled from an elderly man with acute or convalescent COVID-19. What was sequenced was peripheral blood. This chain links TRBV7-9 with TRBJ1-5; TRBD1 might be the D (6 bases). This CDR3 is CASSLGTGSQPQHF. The CDR3 region has the DNA TGTGCCAGCAGCTTAGGTACAGGGTCGCAGCCCCAGCATTTT.